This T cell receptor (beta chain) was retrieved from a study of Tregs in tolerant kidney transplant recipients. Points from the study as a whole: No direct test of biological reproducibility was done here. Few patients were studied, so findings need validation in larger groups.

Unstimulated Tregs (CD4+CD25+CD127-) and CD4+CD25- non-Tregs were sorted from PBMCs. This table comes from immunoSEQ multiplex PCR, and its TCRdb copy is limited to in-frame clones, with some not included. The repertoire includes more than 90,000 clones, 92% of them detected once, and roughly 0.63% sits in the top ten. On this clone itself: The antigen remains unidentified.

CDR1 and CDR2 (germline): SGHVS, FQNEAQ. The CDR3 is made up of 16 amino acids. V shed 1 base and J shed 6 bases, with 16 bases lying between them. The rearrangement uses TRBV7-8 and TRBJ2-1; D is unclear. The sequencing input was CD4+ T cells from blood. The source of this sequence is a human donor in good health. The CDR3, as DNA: TGTGCCAGCAGCTTAGGGACGGCGACTTCCCCCAATGAGCAGTTCTTC. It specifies CASSLGTATSPNEQFF.